This T cell receptor beta chain was sequenced in a study of T cells after yellow fever vaccination. Points from the study as a whole: Weaker, the secondary response had a peak occurring faster, on day 5 versus 15. Although most clonotypes did not, a small share appeared in both CD4 and CD8 compartments.

In germline, CDR1 is ENHRY, CDR2 SYGVKD. V trimming: 6 bases; J trimming: 6 bases; junction bases outside the gene matches: 9. The CDR3 covers 17 residues. TCRdb ran MiXCR on the 5' RACE reads and lists one entry per CDR3 protein. Of 70,000 to 80,000 distinct CDR3 sequences detected, about 7.2% appear once; the ten largest clones hold 25% to 35%. This clonotype was counted at least ten times. Its target is not known. The receptor's source is a man aged 18 to 35 who received the YFV17D yellow fever vaccine. The sample consisted of CD8+ T cells sorted from PBMCs, taken approximately 11 days after the first yellow fever vaccination. The J gene is TRBJ2-3, the V gene TRBV10-3, with 16 bases lining up with TRBD2. CDR3 coding DNA: TGTGCCATCAGAGGGACTAGCGGGGGGGCTTTGGCTGATACGCAGTATTTT. Protein: CAIRGTSGGALADTQYF.